This note documents a single TCR beta chain sequence. Its specificity is unknown. The J segment lost 5 bases and the V segment lost 4 bases, leaving 4 bases of the junction unmatched. The germline V gene encodes CDR1 SGHAT and CDR2 FQNNGV. The CDR3 covers 13 residues. These data are taken from a study of cytomegalovirus exposure and HLA in healthy donors. Findings and caveats of the study: A few V segments could not be told apart, such as TRBV6-2 and TRBV6-3, and were left out. Relative to the approximately 700-donor mean, N-insertions were reportedly fewer in an Asian-associated ancestry cluster in a later analysis. Several top significant clusters appeared, in a later analysis, to be linked to common viral pathogens.

PCR involved 60 Vbeta and 13 Jbeta primers. Profiling relied on immunoSEQ multiplex PCR, and the TCRdb table lists in-frame clones only, not all of them. The sample includes 100,000 to 150,000 clones, 70% to 80% of them seen just once. This rearrangement joins TRBV11-2 to TRBJ1-2; TRBD1 aligns across 7 bases. Sequencing was done on a sample of PBMCs. This sequence was found in a woman aged 45-59 years in good health and CMV-seronegative. The CDR3 nucleotides read TGTGCCAGCAGCTCCGACAGGGAGTATGGCTACACCTTC. Residues: CASSSDREYGYTF.